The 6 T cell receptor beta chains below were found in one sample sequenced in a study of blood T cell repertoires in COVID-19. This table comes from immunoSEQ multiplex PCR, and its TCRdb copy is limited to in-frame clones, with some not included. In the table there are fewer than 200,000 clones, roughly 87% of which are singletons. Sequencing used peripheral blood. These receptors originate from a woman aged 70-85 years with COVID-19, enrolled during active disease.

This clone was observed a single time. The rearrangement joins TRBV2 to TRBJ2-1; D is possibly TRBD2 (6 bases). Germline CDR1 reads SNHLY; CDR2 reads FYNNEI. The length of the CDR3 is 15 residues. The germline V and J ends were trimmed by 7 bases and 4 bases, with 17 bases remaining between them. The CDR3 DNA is TGTGCCAGCACCCGTGGGGGACTTACTTACAATGAGCAGTTCTTC. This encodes CASTRGGLTYNEQFF.

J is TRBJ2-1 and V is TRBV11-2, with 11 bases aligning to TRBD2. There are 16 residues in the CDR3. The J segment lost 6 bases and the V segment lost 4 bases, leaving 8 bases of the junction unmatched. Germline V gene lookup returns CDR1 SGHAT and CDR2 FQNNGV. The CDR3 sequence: CASSSTTSGNLNEQFF. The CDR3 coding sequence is TGTGCCAGCAGCTCCACGACTAGCGGGAACCTCAATGAGCAGTTCTTC.

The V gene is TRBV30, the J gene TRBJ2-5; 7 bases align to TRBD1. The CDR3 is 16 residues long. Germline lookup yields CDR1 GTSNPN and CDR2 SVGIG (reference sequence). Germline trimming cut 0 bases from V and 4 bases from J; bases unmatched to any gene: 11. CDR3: CAWSVLSAGGRETQYF. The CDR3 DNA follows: TGTGCCTGGAGTGTACTTTCGGCAGGGGGAAGAGAGACCCAGTACTTC.

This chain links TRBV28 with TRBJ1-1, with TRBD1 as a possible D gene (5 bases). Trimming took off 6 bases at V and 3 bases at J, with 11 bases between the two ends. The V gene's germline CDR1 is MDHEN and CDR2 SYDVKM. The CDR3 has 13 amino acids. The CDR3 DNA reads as TGTGCCAGCAGGGGGACGGGGGACACTGAAGCTTTCTTT. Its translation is CASRGTGDTEAFF.

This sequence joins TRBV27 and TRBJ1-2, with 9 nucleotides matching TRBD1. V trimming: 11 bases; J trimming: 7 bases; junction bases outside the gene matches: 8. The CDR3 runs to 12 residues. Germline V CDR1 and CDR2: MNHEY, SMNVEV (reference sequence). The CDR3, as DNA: TGTGCCGGATACAGGGGGCAAGGTGGCTACACCTTC. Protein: CAGYRGQGGYTF.

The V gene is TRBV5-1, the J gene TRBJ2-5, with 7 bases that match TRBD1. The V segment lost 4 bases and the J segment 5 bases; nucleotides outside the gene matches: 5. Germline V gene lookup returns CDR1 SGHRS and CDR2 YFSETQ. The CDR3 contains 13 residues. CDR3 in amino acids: CASSETGAETQYF. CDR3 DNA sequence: TGCGCCAGCAGCGAAACAGGGGCGGAGACCCAGTACTTC.